This T cell receptor (beta chain) appears in the sequencing data of a study of blood T cell repertoires in COVID-19. In terms of age and location, participants ranged from roughly 18 to 90 years and lived in about 25 US areas. A case of COVID-19 had been met by exposed participants within 2 weeks before study entry. Germline loops: CDR1 SGDLS, CDR2 YYNGEE. This CDR3 has 12 residues. V was clipped by 3 bases and J by 7 bases; unmatched bases: 3. In the original processing: The assay estimated nucleated cells by amplifying reference gene primers. The repertoire was sequenced with immunoSEQ multiplex PCR; TCRdb's copy has only in-frame clones and lacks some. D and trimming come from the DNA, and the V and J calls and clone size come from that table. The table lists roughly 250,000 clones, about 90% of them singletons.

This chain joins TRBV9 and TRBJ1-2; TRBD1 matches at 7 bases. This receptor was obtained from a man over 45 who had been exposed to COVID-19. Input material: PBMCs or T cells enriched from blood (not recorded which). The CDR3: CASSATGAGYTF. CDR3 sequence (DNA): TGTGCCAGCAGCGCAACAGGGGCTGGCTACACCTTC. The variable domain in full, with the rest retrieved from reference TRBV9 and TRBJ1-2, is DSGVTQTPKHLITATGQRVTLRCSPRSGDLSVYWYQQSLDQGLQFLIQYYNGEERAKGNILERFSAQQFPDLHSELNLSSLELGDSALYFCASSATGAGYTFGSGTRLTVV.